This T cell receptor beta chain came from a study of technical replicates of blood from several donors. Only in-frame clones appear in the TCRdb table, and some are missing; sequencing was by immunoSEQ multiplex PCR. The table has about 59,000 clones, about 94% seen once. V trimming: 6 bases; J trimming: 8 bases; junction bases outside the gene matches: 8. The germline CDR1 and CDR2 sequences are MNHEY and SVGAGI. CDR3 length equals 15 residues. Material for sequencing was PBMCs. The chain employs TRBV6-5 and TRBJ1-6; 9 positions agree with TRBD1. The sequence came from a human donor in good health. Some clones in this sample may be carry-over from other donors' samples. The DNA of the CDR3 is TGTGCCAGCAGACCCTCGACAGGGGGTCATTCACCCCTCCACTTT. Protein sequence: CASRPSTGGHSPLHF.